Listed below are T cell receptor beta chains from one sample, sequenced in a study of blood T cell repertoires in COVID-19. Method: immunoSEQ multiplex PCR; TCRdb's copy keeps in-frame clones and lacks some. The data hold 150,000 or so clones, with approximately 86% observed a single time. Material for sequencing was peripheral blood. All receptors come from a woman between 45 and 65 years old with acute or convalescent COVID-19. The CDR3 runs from the conserved cysteine through the conserved F or W. The D gene is left open where the match is weak. Clone size appears in some rows only: once, few, many, or a class for an expanded clone.

.	TRBJ1-2	TRBV11-3	.	TGTGCCAGCAGCAACAGCGGGGGCTACACCTTC	CASSNSGGYTF
.	TRBJ1-2	TRBV3-1/TRBV3-2	TRBD1	TGTGCCAGCAGCCAATTATTAGACAGGGCCTTCTACACCTTC	CASSQLLDRAFYTF
.	TRBJ1-2	TRBV14	.	TGTGCCAGCAGCCAAGCTGCCCGAGGATTCTCTAACTATGGCTACACCTTC	CASSQAARGFSNYGYTF
.	TRBJ2-5	TRBV6-5	.	TGTGCCAGCAAATTTTCCGGCGGAGAGACCCAGTACTTC	CASKFSGGETQYF
once	TRBJ2-2	TRBV11-2	.	TGTGCCAGCAGCTGGACGGTAGCGGTGGGTACCGGGGAGCTGTTTTTT	CASSWTVAVGTGELFF
once	TRBJ2-1	TRBV7-2	TRBD1	TGTGCCAGCAGCCCGCGCGGACAGGGAGCCCCGCGGCCGTTCTTC	CASSPRGQGAPRPFF
.	TRBJ1-2	TRBV11-3	.	TGTGCCAGCAGCTTACCGGACAGCTATGGCTACACCTTC	CASSLPDSYGYTF
.	TRBJ1-3	TRBV12-3/TRBV12-4	.	TGTGCCAGCAGACCAGGGGAGAGGAACACCATATATTTT	CASRPGERNTIYF
.	TRBJ1-6	TRBV30	.	TGTGCCTGGAGTGTCCGGGTGGCGATCGATAATTCACCCCTCCACTTT	CAWSVRVAIDNSPLHF
.	TRBJ1-4	TRBV3-1/TRBV3-2	TRBD1	TGTGCCAGCAGCCGCCGGGACAGGGGTGAAAAACTGTTTTTT	CASSRRDRGEKLFF
.	TRBJ1-1	TRBV7-2	.	TGTGCCAGCAGCTTAGCGATGGCGAGGACTGAAGCTTTCTTT	CASSLAMARTEAFF
.	TRBJ2-3	TRBV9	TRBD2	TGTGCCAGCAGTTTTCCTGCGGGAGGCCCCGGTGATACGCAGTATTTT	CASSFPAGGPGDTQYF
.	TRBJ1-5	TRBV5-6	TRBD1	TGTGCCAGCAGCTTCGCCCGGGACAGAAATAGCAATCAGCCCCAGCATTTT	CASSFARDRNSNQPQHF
.	TRBJ1-5	TRBV5-4	.	TGTGCCAGCATAACCCTGATTAGGCGGACTGCTCGTAGCAATCAGCCCCAGCATTTT	CASITLIRRTARSNQPQHF
few	TRBJ2-7	TRBV30	.	TGTGCCTGGAGTGTATGGCAGGGATACGAGCAGTACTTC	CAWSVWQGYEQYF
.	TRBJ2-1	TRBV9	TRBD1	TGTGCCAGCAGCGCCCGGGGAGACAGGGGCTTCAATGAGCAGTTCTTC	CASSARGDRGFNEQFF
.	TRBJ2-3	TRBV2	TRBD2	TGTGCCAGCAGTAATGGACTAGCGGGCTTAGCCCTCAGAAGCACAGATACGCAGTATTTT	CASSNGLAGLALRSTDTQYF
.	TRBJ2-1	TRBV6-2/TRBV6-3	TRBD1	TGTGCCAGCAGTCTGACAGGGTTCAGTAATGAGCAGTTCTTC	CASSLTGFSNEQFF
.	TRBJ2-7	TRBV6-5	TRBD1	TGTGCCAGCAGTCGGGGACAGGGCTACTACGAGCAGTACTTC	CASSRGQGYYEQYF
.	TRBJ2-1	TRBV20-1	.	TGCAGTGCTAGTATAGATAGCTCCTACAATGAGCAGTTCTTC	CSASIDSSYNEQFF
.	TRBJ1-5	TRBV19	.	TGTGCCAGTAGTGGACACGGTATGATGGGCAATCAGCCCCAGCATTTT	CASSGHGMMGNQPQHF